This T cell receptor (beta chain) is from a study of T cell repertoires in cytomegalovirus infection. About the research overall: Based on public TCR beta signatures, there were indications of CMV infection and of a matching HLA type. Study conclusions and caveats: Dominating the ex vivo response were HLA-C-restricted CMV-specific TCR beta clonotypes.

This CDR3 is built from 18 residues. V gave up 0 bases and J gave up 8 bases, with 25 bases separating them. The germline V gene encodes CDR1 ENHRY and CDR2 SYGVKD. This clonotype was recorded many times. What it binds is unknown. TCRdb reanalysed the reads using MiXCR and keeps one entry per CDR3 protein. The sample carries about 490,000 distinct CDR3 sequences, more than 15% recorded once. The genes are TRBV10-3 and TRBJ1-2; maybe TRBD1 (5 bases). Input material: CD8+ T cells from PBMCs. This receptor was obtained from a human donor in good health (CMV status not recorded). Some clones in this sample may be carry-over from other donors' samples. The CDR3 loop reads CAISESGVTRESPGGYTF. The DNA of the CDR3 is TGTGCCATCAGTGAGTCGGGGGTGACACGCGAAAGCCCAGGGGGCTACACCTTC.